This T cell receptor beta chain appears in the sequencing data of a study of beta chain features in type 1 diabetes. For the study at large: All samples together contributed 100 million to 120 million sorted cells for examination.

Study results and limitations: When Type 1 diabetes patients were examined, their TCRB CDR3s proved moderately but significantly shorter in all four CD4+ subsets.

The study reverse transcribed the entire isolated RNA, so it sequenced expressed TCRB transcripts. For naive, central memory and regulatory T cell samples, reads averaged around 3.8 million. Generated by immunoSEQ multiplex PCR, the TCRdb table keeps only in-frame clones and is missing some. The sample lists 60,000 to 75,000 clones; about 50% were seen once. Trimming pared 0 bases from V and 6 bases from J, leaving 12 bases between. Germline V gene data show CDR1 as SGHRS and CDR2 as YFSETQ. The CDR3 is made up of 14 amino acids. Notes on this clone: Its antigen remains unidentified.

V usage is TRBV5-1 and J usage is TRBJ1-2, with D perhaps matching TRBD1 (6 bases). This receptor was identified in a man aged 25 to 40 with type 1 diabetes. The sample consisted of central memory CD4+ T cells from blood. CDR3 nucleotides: TGCGCCAGCAGCTTGGAAAGGACAGAGAATGGCTACACCTTC. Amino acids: CASSLERTENGYTF.